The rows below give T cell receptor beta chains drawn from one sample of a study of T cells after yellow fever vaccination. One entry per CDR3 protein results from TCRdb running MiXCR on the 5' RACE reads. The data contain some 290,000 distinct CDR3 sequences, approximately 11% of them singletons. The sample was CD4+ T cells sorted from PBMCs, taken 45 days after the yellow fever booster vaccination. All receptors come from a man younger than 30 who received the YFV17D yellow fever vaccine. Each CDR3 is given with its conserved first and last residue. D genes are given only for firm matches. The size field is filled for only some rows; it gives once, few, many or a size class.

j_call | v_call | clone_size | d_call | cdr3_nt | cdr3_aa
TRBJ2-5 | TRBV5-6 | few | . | TGTGCCAGCAGTCCTCGGTGGGGGAGACAAGAGACCCAGTACTTC | CASSPRWGRQETQYF
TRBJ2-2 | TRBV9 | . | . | TGTGCCAGCAGCGTAGGGGGCAGTACCAACACCGGGGAGCTGTTTTTT | CASSVGGSTNTGELFF
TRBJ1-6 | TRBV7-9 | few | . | TGTGCCAGCAGCCTAGCGTGGGATCCTAATTCACCCCTCCACTTT | CASSLAWDPNSPLHF
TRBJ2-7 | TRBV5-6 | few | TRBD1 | TGTGCCAGCAGCTTGGAATTGACAGGGCGAGAGCAGTACTTC | CASSLELTGREQYF
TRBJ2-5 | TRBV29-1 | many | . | TGCAGCTCCGGGAGTCAGGAAGAGACCCAGTACTTC | CSSGSQEETQYF
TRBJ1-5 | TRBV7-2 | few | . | TGTGCCAGCAGTTTCCAGGGGATCTACAATCAGCCCCAGCATTTT | CASSFQGIYNQPQHF
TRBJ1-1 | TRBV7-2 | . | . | TGTGCCAGCAGCTCCATGGGGGTGAACACTGAAGCTTTCTTT | CASSSMGVNTEAFF
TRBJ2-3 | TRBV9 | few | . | TGTGCCAGCAGCCCAGGCCAGGGGCGGACAGATACGCAGTATTTT | CASSPGQGRTDTQYF
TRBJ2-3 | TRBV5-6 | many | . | TGTGCCAGCAGCTTGGGGGGTGAGATCACAGATACGCAGTATTTT | CASSLGGEITDTQYF
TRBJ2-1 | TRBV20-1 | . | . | TGCAGTGCTAGGGCTAGCGCCGACAATGAGCAGTTCTTC | CSARASADNEQFF
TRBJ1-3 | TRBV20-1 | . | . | TGCAGTGCTAATTCCGGGGAATGGGGTGGAAACACCATATATTTT | CSANSGEWGGNTIYF
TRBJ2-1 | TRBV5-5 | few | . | TGTGCCAGCAGCTCTCAGTCTCCTTACAATGAGCAGTTCTTC | CASSSQSPYNEQFF
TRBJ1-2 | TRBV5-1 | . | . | TGCGCCAGCAGCTTGGTGGGCAGACCCGGAGGTGGCTATGGCTACACCTTC | CASSLVGRPGGGYGYTF
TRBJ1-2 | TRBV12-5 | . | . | TGTGCTAGTGGTTTGGTACTCGGCCAGGGCCGCCTTGGCTACACCTTC | CASGLVLGQGRLGYTF
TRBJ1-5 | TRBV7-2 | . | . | TGTGCCAGCAGCTTAGGACAGTACCCTAATCAGCCCCAGCATTTT | CASSLGQYPNQPQHF
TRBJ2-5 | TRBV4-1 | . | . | TGCGCCAGCAGCCTAGGAACTAGCAGGTACCAAGAGACCCAGTACTTC | CASSLGTSRYQETQYF
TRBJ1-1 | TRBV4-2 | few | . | TGTGCCAGCAGCCAAGAGAGGGAATATGGGGCTTTCTTT | CASSQEREYGAFF
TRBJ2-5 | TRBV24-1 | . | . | TGTGCCACCAGTGCCATTGGGAATGCTGAAGAGACCCAGTACTTC | CATSAIGNAEETQYF
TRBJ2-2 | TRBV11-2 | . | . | TGTGCCAGCAGAAGTATAGGAGGGTACACCGGGGAGCTGTTTTTT | CASRSIGGYTGELFF
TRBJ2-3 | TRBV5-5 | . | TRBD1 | TGTGCCAGCAGCTTGGCCGGGACAGCCTATACAGATACGCAGTATTTT | CASSLAGTAYTDTQYF
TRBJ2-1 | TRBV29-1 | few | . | TGCAGCGTGAACACAGGGTCCTACAATGAGCAGTTCTTC | CSVNTGSYNEQFF